Shown below are 4 T cell receptor beta chains from a single sample sequenced in a study of cytomegalovirus exposure and HLA in healthy donors. In the PCR, 60 Vbeta and 13 Jbeta primers were used. Generated by immunoSEQ multiplex PCR, the TCRdb table keeps only in-frame clones and is missing some. In the table there are about 130,000 clones, more than 15% of which are singletons. The source material was PBMCs. All receptors derive from a female donor in good health and CMV-seropositive.

The chain is built from TRBV2 and TRBJ1-4; D might be TRBD1 (6 bases). The CDR3 sequence is 14 residues long. The germline gives CDR1 SNHLY, CDR2 FYNNEI. V lost 7 bases and J lost 5, with 14 bases in between. This CDR3 reads CASTVGTRNEKLFF. The CDR3 nucleotides are TGTGCCAGCACAGTCGGGACACGCAATGAAAAACTGTTTTTT.

This clone came up a few times. The chain is built from TRBV2 and TRBJ1-6; D is uncertain. Trimming removed 4 bases from V and 8 bases from J, with 24 bases in between. This CDR3 region has 18 residues. CDR1 is SNHLY and CDR2 is FYNNEI in the germline V gene. DNA for the CDR3: TGTGCCAGCAGTGGAGGAGGACGGTCGTCTTCGATCTATTCACCCCTCCACTTT. Translation gives CASSGGGRSSSIYSPLHF.

This clone was observed a handful of times. The genes are TRBV4-3 and TRBJ2-1; TRBD2 matches 8 bases. Germline lookup yields CDR1 LGHNA and CDR2 YSLEER. The CDR3 has 17 amino acids. V trimming: 0 bases; J trimming: 4 bases; junction bases outside the gene matches: 8. The CDR3 sequence: CASSQEFARGAYNEQFF. Here the CDR3 DNA reads TGCGCCAGCAGCCAAGAGTTTGCGCGGGGGGCTTACAATGAGCAGTTCTTC.

This clone was seen only a few times. This sequence joins TRBV2 and TRBJ2-7; 7 bases are shared with TRBD2. Germline trimming cut 4 bases from V and 7 bases from J; bases unmatched to any gene: 10. CDR3 size: 14 residues. Germline CDR1 is SNHLY and CDR2 is FYNNEI. DNA for the CDR3: TGTGCCAGCAGTGTAACAGCCGTCGGGGGGGAGCAGTACTTC. It translates to CASSVTAVGGEQYF.